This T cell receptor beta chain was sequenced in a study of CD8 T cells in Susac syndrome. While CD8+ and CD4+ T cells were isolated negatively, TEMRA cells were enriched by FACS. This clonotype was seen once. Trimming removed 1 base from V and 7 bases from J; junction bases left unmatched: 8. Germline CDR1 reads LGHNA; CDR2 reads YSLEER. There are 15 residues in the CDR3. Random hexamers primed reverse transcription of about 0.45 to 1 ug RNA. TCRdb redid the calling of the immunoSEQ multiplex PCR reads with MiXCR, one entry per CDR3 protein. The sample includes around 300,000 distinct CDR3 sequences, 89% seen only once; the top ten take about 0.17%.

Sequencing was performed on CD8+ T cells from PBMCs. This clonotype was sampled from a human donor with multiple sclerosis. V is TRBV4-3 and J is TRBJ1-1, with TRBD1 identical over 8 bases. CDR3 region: CASSQGQGASFEAFF. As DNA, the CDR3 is TGCGCCAGCAGCCAAGGTCAGGGGGCGAGTTTTGAAGCTTTCTTT.